The rows below give T cell receptor beta chains drawn from one sample of a study of post-analysis software for immune sequencing data. MiXCR was run by TCRdb on the PCR reads, yielding one entry per CDR3 protein. Of around 710,000 distinct CDR3 sequences listed, just over 45% were seen once; the top ten hold roughly 4.9%. The sequenced sample consisted of blood. These receptors all come from a girl aged 5 to 17 with multiple sclerosis. CDR3s include the opening cysteine and the closing phenylalanine or tryptophan.

J | length | V | CDR3
TRBJ1-5 | 14 | TRBV20-1 | CSARVSGAVEPQHF
TRBJ2-7 | 16 | TRBV5-1 | CASSLEVSGRAAEQYF
TRBJ2-1 | 15 | TRBV4-3 | CASSQVGRRYNEQFF
TRBJ2-1 | 16 | TRBV12-3/TRBV12-4 | CASSTLAGVHYNEQFF
TRBJ2-1 | 16 | TRBV7-9 | CASRLRGGDSYNEQFF
TRBJ2-7 | 13 | TRBV29-1 | CSGGQGLSYEQYF
TRBJ2-1 | 16 | TRBV4-3 | CASSQAPTGRADEQFF
TRBJ2-7 | 16 | TRBV19 | CASSPVGGTKAYEQYF
TRBJ1-5 | 10 | TRBV20-1 | CSASHQPQHF
TRBJ2-6 | 15 | TRBV5-1 | CASSFKGSGANVLPF
TRBJ2-1 | 16 | TRBV7-6 | CASSPMGQRSYNEQFF
TRBJ2-7 | 11 | TRBV29-1 | CSAGYRYEQYF
- | 16 | TRBV5-1 | CASSSLAGRNTGELFF
TRBJ2-7 | 16 | TRBV5-5 | CASSLVPGASSYEQYF
TRBJ2-3 | 15 | TRBV5-1 | CASRLDSSYTDTQYF
- | 15 | TRBV27 | CASNSQGKAKNIQYF
TRBJ2-1 | 16 | TRBV20-1 | CSARVIPGHRINEQFF
TRBJ1-2 | 16 | TRBV2 | CASSREVGLWNYGYTF
TRBJ2-7 | 11 | TRBV3-1 | CASSQVSEQYF
TRBJ2-7 | 16 | TRBV4-1 | CASSQAGDRATYEQYF
TRBJ2-2 | 14 | TRBV27 | CASSLSGLSGELFF
TRBJ2-7 | 15 | TRBV7-2 | CASSLVEGQAGEQYF
TRBJ1-2 | 15 | TRBV3-1 | CASSQEVWGWDGYTF
TRBJ2-6 | 21 | TRBV11-1 | CASSTGLAVTLSLSGANVLTF
TRBJ2-1 | 13 | TRBV5-1 | CASSVGEGNEQFF
TRBJ2-5 | 13 | TRBV5-6 | CASRQLGGETQYF
TRBJ1-5 | 18 | TRBV6-5 | CASSYHATGTGENQPQHF
TRBJ2-3 | 12 | TRBV15 | CATSRGRDTQYF
TRBJ2-1 | 14 | TRBV7-9 | CASRQRDSYNEQFF
TRBJ1-2 | 15 | TRBV12-3/TRBV12-4 | CASSLDRDVSYGYTF
TRBJ2-1 | 12 | TRBV19 | CATYYGRSGQFF
TRBJ2-7 | 15 | TRBV29-1 | CSVEGLAGGSYEQYF
TRBJ1-1 | 15 | TRBV4-1 | CASSQVAGVSTEAFF
TRBJ1-2 | 11 | TRBV29-1 | CSVAQGDGYTF
TRBJ2-3 | 15 | TRBV29-1 | CSVEDLGTGVDTQYF
TRBJ2-3 | 14 | TRBV29-1 | CSVDSGTSTDTQYF
TRBJ2-5 | 13 | TRBV29-1 | CSVLLAGAETQYF
TRBJ2-4 | 14 | TRBV7-3 | CASSLRVGAGIQYF
TRBJ1-1 | 12 | TRBV20-1 | CSASKGNTEAFF
TRBJ2-5 | 15 | TRBV9 | CASSVEETRSETQYF
TRBJ2-7 | 15 | TRBV20-1 | CSARDWGARAYEQYF
TRBJ1-5 | 17 | TRBV5-1 | CASSPGQGIGSNQPQHF